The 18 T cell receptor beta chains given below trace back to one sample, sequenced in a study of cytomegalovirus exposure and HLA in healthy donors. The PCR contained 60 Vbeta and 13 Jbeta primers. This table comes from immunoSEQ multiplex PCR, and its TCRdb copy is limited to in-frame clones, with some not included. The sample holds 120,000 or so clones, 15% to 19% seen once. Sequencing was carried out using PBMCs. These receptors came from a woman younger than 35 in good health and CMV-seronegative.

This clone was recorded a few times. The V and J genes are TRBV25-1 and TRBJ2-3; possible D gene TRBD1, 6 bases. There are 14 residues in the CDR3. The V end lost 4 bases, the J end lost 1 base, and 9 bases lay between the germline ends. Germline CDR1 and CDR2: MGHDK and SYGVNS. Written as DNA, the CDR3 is TGTGCCAGCAGTGGGGACATTCGCACAGATACGCAGTATTTT. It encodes CASSGDIRTDTQYF.

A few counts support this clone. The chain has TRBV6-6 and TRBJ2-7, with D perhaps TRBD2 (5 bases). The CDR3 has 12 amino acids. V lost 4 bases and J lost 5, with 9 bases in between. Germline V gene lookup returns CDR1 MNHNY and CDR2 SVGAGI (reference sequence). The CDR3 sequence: CASSWILDEQYF. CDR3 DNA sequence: TGTGCCAGCAGTTGGATACTAGACGAGCAGTACTTC.

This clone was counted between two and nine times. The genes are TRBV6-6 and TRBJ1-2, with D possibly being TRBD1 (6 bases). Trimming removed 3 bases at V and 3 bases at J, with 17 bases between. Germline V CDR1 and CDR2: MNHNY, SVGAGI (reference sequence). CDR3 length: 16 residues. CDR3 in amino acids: CASSYQGSQIHYGYTF. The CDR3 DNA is TGTGCCAGCAGTTATCAGGGGTCGCAGATTCACTATGGCTACACCTTC.

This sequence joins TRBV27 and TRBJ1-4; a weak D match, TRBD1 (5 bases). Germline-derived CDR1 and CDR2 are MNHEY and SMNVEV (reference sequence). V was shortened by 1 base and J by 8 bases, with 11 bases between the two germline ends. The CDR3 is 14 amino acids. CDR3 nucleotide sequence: TGTGCCAGCAGTTTATTTAGGGGAGGCGAAAAACTGTTTTTT. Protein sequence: CASSLFRGGEKLFF.

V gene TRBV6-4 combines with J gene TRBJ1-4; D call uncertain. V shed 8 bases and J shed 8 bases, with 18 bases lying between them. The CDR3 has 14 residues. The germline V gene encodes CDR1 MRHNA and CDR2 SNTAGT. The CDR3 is CASGRPRAREKLFF. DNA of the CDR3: TGTGCCAGCGGTCGACCCCGAGCTAGGGAAAAACTGTTTTTT.

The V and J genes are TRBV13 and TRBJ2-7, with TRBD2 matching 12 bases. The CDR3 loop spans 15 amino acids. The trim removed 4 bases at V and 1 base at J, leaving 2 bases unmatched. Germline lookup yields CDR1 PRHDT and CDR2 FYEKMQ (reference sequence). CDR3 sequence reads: CASSSGLAGSYEQYF. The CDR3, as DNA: TGTGCCAGCAGCTCGGGACTAGCGGGTTCCTACGAGCAGTACTTC.

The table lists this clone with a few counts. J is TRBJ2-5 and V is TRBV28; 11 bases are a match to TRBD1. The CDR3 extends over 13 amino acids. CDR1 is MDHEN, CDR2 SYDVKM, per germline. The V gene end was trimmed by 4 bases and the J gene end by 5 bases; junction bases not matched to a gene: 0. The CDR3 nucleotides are TGTGCCAGCAGTTGGGACAGGGGGGAGACCCAGTACTTC. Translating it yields CASSWDRGETQYF.

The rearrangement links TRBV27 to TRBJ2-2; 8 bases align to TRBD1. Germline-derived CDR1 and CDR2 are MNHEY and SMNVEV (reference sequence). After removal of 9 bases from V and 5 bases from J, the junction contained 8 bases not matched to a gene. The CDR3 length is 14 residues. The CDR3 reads CASSDRGRTGELFF. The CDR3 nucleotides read TGTGCCAGTTCAGACAGGGGAAGAACCGGGGAGCTGTTTTTT.

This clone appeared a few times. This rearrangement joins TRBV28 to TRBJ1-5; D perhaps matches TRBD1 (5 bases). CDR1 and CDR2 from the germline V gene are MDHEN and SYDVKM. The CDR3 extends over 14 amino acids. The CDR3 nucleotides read TGTGTCACCCGGGGGAGTTATAGCAATCAGCCCCAGCATTTT. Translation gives CVTRGSYSNQPQHF.

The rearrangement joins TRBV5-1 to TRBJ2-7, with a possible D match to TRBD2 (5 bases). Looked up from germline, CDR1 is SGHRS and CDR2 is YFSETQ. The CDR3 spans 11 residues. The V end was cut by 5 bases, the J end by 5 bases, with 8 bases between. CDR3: CASRSGDEQYF. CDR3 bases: TGCGCCAGCAGGTCCGGGGACGAGCAGTACTTC.

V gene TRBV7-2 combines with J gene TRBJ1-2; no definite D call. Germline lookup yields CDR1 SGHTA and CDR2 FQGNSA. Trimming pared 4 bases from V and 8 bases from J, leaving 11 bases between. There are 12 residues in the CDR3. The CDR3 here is CASSSGIGGYTF. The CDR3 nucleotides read TGTGCCAGCAGCTCAGGCATCGGCGGCTACACCTTC.

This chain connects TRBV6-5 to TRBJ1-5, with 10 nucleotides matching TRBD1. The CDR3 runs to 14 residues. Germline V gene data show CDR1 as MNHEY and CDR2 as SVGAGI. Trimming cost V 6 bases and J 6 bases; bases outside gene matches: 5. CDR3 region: CASSGTGAVQPQHF. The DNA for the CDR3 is TGTGCCAGCAGCGGGACAGGGGCCGTTCAGCCCCAGCATTTT.

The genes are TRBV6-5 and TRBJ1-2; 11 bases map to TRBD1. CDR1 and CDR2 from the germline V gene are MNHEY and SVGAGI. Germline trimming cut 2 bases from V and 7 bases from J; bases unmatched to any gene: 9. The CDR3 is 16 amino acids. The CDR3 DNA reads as TGTGCCAGCAGTTACGTAGGACAGGGGGCAGAGGGTGGCTACACCTTC. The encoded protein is CASSYVGQGAEGGYTF.

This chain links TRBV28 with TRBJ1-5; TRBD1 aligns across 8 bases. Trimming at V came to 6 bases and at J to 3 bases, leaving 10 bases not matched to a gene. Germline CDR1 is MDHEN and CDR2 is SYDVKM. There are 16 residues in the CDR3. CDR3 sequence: CASRPNRGVTNQPQHF. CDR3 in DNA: TGTGCCAGCAGGCCTAACAGGGGGGTTACCAATCAGCCCCAGCATTTT.

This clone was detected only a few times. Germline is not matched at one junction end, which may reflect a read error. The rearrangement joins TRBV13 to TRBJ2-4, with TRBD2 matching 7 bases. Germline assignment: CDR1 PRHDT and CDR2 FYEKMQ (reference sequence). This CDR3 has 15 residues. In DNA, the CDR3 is TGTGCCAGCAGCCTAGGGGAGGGAAGCCAAAACATTCAGTACTTC. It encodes CASSLGEGSQNIQYF. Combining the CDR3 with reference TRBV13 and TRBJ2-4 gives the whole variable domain AAGVIQSPRHLIKEKRETATLKCYPIPRHDTVYWYQQGPGQDPQFLISFYEKMQSDKGSIPDRFSAQQFSDYHSELNMSSLELGDSALYFCASSLGEGSQNIQYFGAGTRLSVL.

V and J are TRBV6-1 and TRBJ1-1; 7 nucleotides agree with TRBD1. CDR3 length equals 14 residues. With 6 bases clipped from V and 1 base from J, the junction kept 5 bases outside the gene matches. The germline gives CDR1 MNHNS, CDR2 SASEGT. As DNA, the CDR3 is TGTGCCAGCAGAGACCGACAGGGGAACACTGAAGCTTTCTTT. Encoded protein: CASRDRQGNTEAFF.

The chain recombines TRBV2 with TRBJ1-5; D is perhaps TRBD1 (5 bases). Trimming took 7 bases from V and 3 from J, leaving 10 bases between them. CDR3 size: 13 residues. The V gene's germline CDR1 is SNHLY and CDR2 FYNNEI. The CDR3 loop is CASKGGDNQPQHF. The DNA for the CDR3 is TGTGCCAGCAAAGGAGGGGACAATCAGCCCCAGCATTTT.

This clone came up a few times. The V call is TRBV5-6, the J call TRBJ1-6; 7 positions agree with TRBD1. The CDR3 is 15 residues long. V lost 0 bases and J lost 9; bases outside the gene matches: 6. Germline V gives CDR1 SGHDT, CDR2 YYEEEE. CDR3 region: CASSLGQGGFSPLHF. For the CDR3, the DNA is TGTGCCAGCAGCTTGGGACAGGGAGGCTTTTCACCCCTCCACTTT.